The 18 T cell receptor beta chains given below trace back to one sample, sequenced in a study of long-term antiretroviral therapy in people with HIV. The assay used was immunoSEQ (version v3.0), run at survey level. Some clones are missing from TCRdb's copy, which holds only in-frame ones; the method was immunoSEQ multiplex PCR. The table includes roughly 35,000 clones, approximately 85% detected once. Sequencing was performed on unsorted PBMCs, taken approximately 3.5 years after starting antiretroviral therapy. The receptors were sampled from a man aged 18 to 29 with HIV.

The chain is built from TRBV9 and TRBJ2-1; 11 bases align to TRBD2. CDR3 length equals 17 residues. With 6 bases clipped from V and 10 bases from J, the junction kept 18 bases outside the gene matches. Germline V CDR1 and CDR2: SGDLS, YYNGEE. CDR3 residues: CASNLGIRLAGSGEQFF. CDR3 DNA: TGTGCCAGCAATCTGGGTATTCGACTAGCGGGGAGTGGGGAGCAGTTCTTC.

The chain combines TRBV28 with TRBJ2-7, with 11 bases aligning to TRBD2. V gave up 11 bases and J gave up 3 bases; unmatched junction bases: 6. Germline CDR1 and CDR2: MDHEN and SYDVKM. This CDR3 is built from 13 residues. DNA for the CDR3: TGTGCCTGTAAACTAGCGGGAGTCTACGAGCAGTACTTC. It specifies CACKLAGVYEQYF.

V usage is TRBV18 and J usage is TRBJ2-7; maybe TRBD1 (6 bases). Deletions cut 3 bases from V and 5 bases from J, with 14 bases between. This CDR3 comprises 14 residues. The germline CDR1 and CDR2 sequences are KGHSH and LQKENI. CDR3 loop: CASSPDRSWNEQYF. CDR3 sequence (DNA): TGTGCCAGCTCACCCGACAGGTCCTGGAACGAGCAGTACTTC.

V is TRBV9 and J is TRBJ2-4; tentative D call: TRBD1 (5 bases). The CDR3 spans 14 residues. Germline CDR1 reads SGDLS; CDR2 reads YYNGEE. V was cut by 3 bases and J by 7 bases, with 14 bases left in between. The CDR3 DNA reads as TGTGCCAGCAGCGCCAACAGGAATCGGAACATTCAGTACTTC. It translates to CASSANRNRNIQYF. Using reference TRBV9 and TRBJ2-4 for the parts outside the CDR3, the full variable domain is DSGVTQTPKHLITATGQRVTLRCSPRSGDLSVYWYQQSLDQGLQFLIQYYNGEERAKGNILERFSAQQFPDLHSELNLSSLELGDSALYFCASSANRNRNIQYFGAGTRLSVL.

This chain uses TRBV5-1 with TRBJ1-2; weak D call: TRBD1 (6 bases). Germline V lookup: CDR1 SGHRS, CDR2 YFSETQ. V was cut by 0 bases and J by 4 bases, with 13 bases left in between. The CDR3 spans 15 residues. The CDR3 spells CASSLEGVGGYGYTF. In DNA form, the CDR3 reads TGCGCCAGCAGCTTGGAAGGGGTAGGGGGCTATGGCTACACCTTC.

The chain combines TRBV6-4 with TRBJ2-3; the match to TRBD1 covers 10 bases. The CDR3 is 16 residues long. Germline CDR1 reads MRHNA; CDR2 reads SNTAGT. V lost 4 bases and J lost 4; bases outside the gene matches: 8. CDR3 DNA: TGTGCCAGCAGTGCGGGACAGGGGACCCTCCCAGATACGCAGTATTTT. Its protein is CASSAGQGTLPDTQYF.

This chain connects TRBV4-3 to TRBJ1-2, with unresolved D. The germline V gene has CDR1 LGHNA and CDR2 YSLEER. The CDR3 has 15 amino acids. Trimming shortened V by 2 bases and J by 5 bases, and 15 bases separated the two germline ends. CDR3 loop: CASSQFSNAHYGYTF. In DNA, the CDR3 is TGCGCCAGCAGCCAATTCTCCAATGCCCATTATGGCTACACCTTC.

The chain is built from TRBV19 and TRBJ1-1; D uncertain. This CDR3 spans 13 amino acids. V shed 5 bases and J shed 2 bases, with 9 bases lying between them. CDR1 and CDR2 (germline): LNHDA, SQIVND (reference sequence). CDR3 region: CASSRALNTEAFF. The DNA for the CDR3 is TGTGCCAGTAGTCGTGCATTAAACACTGAAGCTTTCTTT. The full variable domain, rest sourced from reference TRBV19 and TRBJ1-1, is DGGITQSPKYLFRKEGQNVTLSCEQNLNHDAMYWYRQDPGQGLRLIYYSQIVNDFQKGDIAEGYSVSREKKESFPLTVTSAQKNPTAFYLCASSRALNTEAFFGQGTRLTVV.

V gene TRBV27 combines with J gene TRBJ2-7; TRBD1 matches at 7 bases. Trimming cost V 6 bases and J 0 bases; bases outside gene matches: 8. The CDR3 sequence is 15 residues long. Per germline, CDR1 MNHEY and CDR2 SMNVEV (reference sequence). The DNA of the CDR3 is TGTGCCAGCAGGGATACAGGGGTGGGCTCCTACGAGCAGTACTTC. Amino acid sequence: CASRDTGVGSYEQYF.

The genes are TRBV5-4 and TRBJ2-1; the D gene is possibly TRBD2 (6 bases). The CDR3 is 13 amino acids. The germline V gene encodes CDR1 SGHNT and CDR2 YYREEE (reference sequence). V lost 2 bases and J 8 bases, leaving 11 bases between the germline ends. CDR3 in DNA: TGTGCCAGCAGCTTAACTAGCATCGATGAGCAGTTCTTC. It yields the protein CASSLTSIDEQFF.

The chain joins TRBV28 to TRBJ2-7; D uncertain. Looked up from germline, CDR1 is MDHEN and CDR2 is SYDVKM. Trimming shortened V by 1 base and J by 4 bases, and 8 bases separated the two germline ends. The CDR3 runs to 13 residues. This chain's CDR3 is CASSLSGTYEQYF. In DNA, the CDR3 is TGTGCCAGCAGTTTATCCGGAACGTACGAGCAGTACTTC.

The V call is TRBV19, the J call TRBJ1-1; D is uncertain. The germline CDR1 and CDR2 sequences are LNHDA and SQIVND (reference sequence). V dropped 7 bases and J dropped 0 bases, with 12 bases sitting between them. The CDR3 covers 14 residues. CDR3 protein: CASKSDTVNTEAFF. In DNA, the CDR3 is TGTGCCAGTAAATCCGATACAGTGAACACTGAAGCTTTCTTT.

The rearrangement uses TRBV5-4 and TRBJ2-5; the D gene could be TRBD1 or TRBD2 (5 bases each). This CDR3 has 14 residues. Trimming cost V 0 bases and J 2 bases, with 8 bases left between them. The germline CDR1 and CDR2 sequences are SGHNT and YYREEE (reference sequence). Here the CDR3 DNA reads TGTGCCAGCAGCTTGGACAGGAGGCAAGAGACCCAGTACTTC. Protein product: CASSLDRRQETQYF.

As concerns this clone: Sequence at one end of the junction differs from germline and may be a read error. The chain combines TRBV7-7 with TRBJ2-1; 9 positions match TRBD2. The CDR3 has 16 residues. CDR1 is SSHAT and CDR2 is FNYEAQ in the germline V gene (reference sequence). The CDR3: CASSLTRTSVYNEQFF. The CDR3 DNA reads as TGTGCTAGCAGCCTAACACGGACTAGCGTTTACAATGAGCAGTTCTTC.

The V call is TRBV5-5, the J call TRBJ1-1; unclear D gene. This CDR3 contains 14 residues. Trimming took 3 bases from V and 0 from J, leaving 9 bases between them. CDR1 and CDR2 (germline): SGHKS, YYEKEE (reference sequence). CDR3 loop: CASSSGLMNTEAFF. CDR3 nucleotides: TGTGCCAGCAGCTCCGGACTCATGAACACTGAAGCTTTCTTT. Using reference TRBV5-5 and TRBJ1-1 for the parts outside the CDR3, the full variable domain is DAGVTQSPTHLIKTRGQQVTLRCSPISGHKSVSWYQQVLGQGPQFIFQYYEKEERGRGNFPDRFSARQFPNYSSELNVNALLLGDSALYLCASSSGLMNTEAFFGQGTRLTVV.

V usage is TRBV6-5 and J usage is TRBJ2-1; the D gene is possibly TRBD2 (6 bases). Trimming took 0 bases from V and 3 from J, leaving 12 bases between them. Germline V gives CDR1 MNHEY, CDR2 SVGAGI. The CDR3 contains 16 residues. In nucleotides, the CDR3 is TGTGCCAGCAGTTACTCATCGGGGGACCTCTACAATGAGCAGTTCTTC. It specifies CASSYSSGDLYNEQFF.

This clone came up a few times. In DNA form, the CDR3 reads TGTGCCAGCAGCTTAGTAGGGGGAGGAGGGCGAAGCGAGCAGTACTTC. This encodes CASSLVGGGGRSEQYF. The chain combines TRBV7-6 with TRBJ2-7; D tentatively fits TRBD1 or TRBD2 (6 bases each). Trimming shortened V by 1 base and J by 6 bases, and 19 bases separated the two germline ends. The CDR3 is 16 amino acids. Germline CDR1 and CDR2: SGHVS and FNYEAQ.

The chain joins TRBV11-3 to TRBJ2-1; D gene uncertain. The germline V and J ends were trimmed by 0 bases and 6 bases, with 6 bases remaining between them. Germline V gives CDR1 SGHNT, CDR2 YENEEA. This CDR3 region has 13 residues. CDR3 sequence reads: CASSLEVGNEQFF. The CDR3 nucleotides are TGTGCCAGCAGCTTAGAGGTCGGCAATGAGCAGTTCTTC.